A single sample gave rise to the 29 T cell receptor beta chains below, sequenced in a study of T cells in Graves' hyperthyroidism and ophthalmopathy. Using RNA transcripts as the source, TCR beta CDR3 regions were amplified. In the first-round RT-PCR of the TCR CDR3, the HTBI primer set was used. TCRdb itself ran the multiplex PCR reads through MiXCR, one entry per CDR3 protein. This sample carries some 800,000 distinct CDR3 sequences, 38% of them seen once, and the ten largest clones take 7.5% to 9.5%. Specimen: blood. These receptors all stem from a young man with Graves' hyperthyroidism.

The rearrangement links TRBV12-3 or TRBV12-4 to TRBJ2-5; the match to TRBD1 covers 7 bases. The V and J ends lost 2 bases and 4 bases, in that order; junction bases with no gene match: 7. CDR3 length equals 15 residues. This CDR3 is CASSLRQGPRETQYF. CDR3 DNA: TGTGCCAGCAGTTTAAGACAGGGCCCCCGAGAGACCCAGTACTTC.

On this clonotype: One end of the junction is discordant with germline, which a read error may explain. The rearrangement links TRBV7-9 to TRBJ1-1; D remains ambiguous. This CDR3 has 13 residues. From germline, CDR1 is SEHNR and CDR2 FQNEAQ (reference sequence). The CDR3 sequence is CASSFDGFSEALF. The CDR3, as DNA: TGTGCCAGCAGCTTTGACGGGTTCTCTGAAGCTCTCTTT.

The V gene is TRBV29-1, the J gene TRBJ1-1; no firm D call. V was shortened by 8 bases and J by 1 base, with 14 bases between the two germline ends. The CDR3 covers 13 residues. Looked up from germline, CDR1 is SQVTM and CDR2 is ANQGSEA. The CDR3 sequence is CSSRGRENTEAFF. CDR3 sequence (DNA): TGCAGCAGTCGAGGTAGGGAGAACACTGAAGCTTTCTTT.

This clonotype was recorded only once. The chain employs TRBV7-2 and TRBJ1-2, with 11 bases that match TRBD1. The CDR3 contains 16 residues. CDR1 is SGHTA and CDR2 is FQGNSA in the germline V gene. Germline trimming cut 5 bases from V and 4 bases from J; bases unmatched to any gene: 9. CDR3: CASSAWTGGWSYGYTF. In DNA, the CDR3 is TGTGCCAGCAGCGCCTGGACAGGGGGCTGGAGCTATGGCTACACCTTC.

To note about this clonotype: The junction shows a germline mismatch at one end, possibly a read error. The V call is TRBV7-2, the J call TRBJ2-7; D is uncertain. Germline assignment: CDR1 SGHTA and CDR2 FQGNSA. CDR3 length equals 13 residues. The CDR3 protein is CASSLAFSYGQYF. The CDR3 DNA reads as TGTGCCAGCAGCTTAGCCTTCTCCTACGGGCAGTACTTC.

This clonotype has a handful of counts. The chain recombines TRBV5-1 with TRBJ1-1; D is unresolved. This CDR3 spans 13 amino acids. Germline V gives CDR1 SGHRS, CDR2 YFSETQ. V was clipped by 3 bases and J by 7 bases, with 13 bases between them. The CDR3 here is CASSSAAQSEAFF. The CDR3 coding sequence is TGCGCCAGCAGCTCCGCGGCCCAGAGTGAAGCTTTCTTT.

The genes are TRBV2 and TRBJ1-2, with D tentatively TRBD1 (6 bases). Per germline, CDR1 SNHLY and CDR2 FYNNEI. The CDR3 has 13 amino acids. Trimming pared 6 bases from V and 9 bases from J, leaving 17 bases between. The CDR3 spells CASRYRESGRYTF. CDR3 nucleotides: TGTGCCAGCAGATACAGGGAATCGGGTCGCTACACCTTC. Looking up the rest from reference TRBV2 and TRBJ1-2 gives the full variable domain: EPEVTQTPSHQVTQMGQEVILRCVPISNHLYFYWYRQILGQKVEFLVSFYNNEISEKSEIFDDQFSVERPDGSNFTLKIRSTKLEDSAMYFCASRYRESGRYTFGSGTRLTVV.

About this clonotype itself: At one end the junction does not follow the germline gene, possibly because of a read error. The rearrangement uses TRBV2 and TRBJ2-5, with TRBD2 matching 8 bases. Germline V lookup: CDR1 SNHLY, CDR2 FYNNEI. The CDR3 extends over 15 amino acids. The DNA of the CDR3 is TGTGCCAGCAGTGAAGAGGCGGGGGGTCAAGAGACCCGGTACTTC. This encodes CASSEEAGGQETRYF.

A note on this clonotype: A much larger clone differs from this one at a single base, so this may be a read error. Lacking the conserved final phenylalanine or tryptophan, this CDR3 likely reflects a read error. The genes are TRBV2 and TRBJ1-1; D is undetermined. Germline CDR1 SNHLY, CDR2 FYNNEI. Trimming took off 9 bases at V and 4 bases at J, with 6 bases between the two ends. This CDR3 has 10 residues. This chain's CDR3 is CASHATEAFL. The CDR3 region has the DNA TGTGCCAGTCATGCCACTGAAGCTTTCCTT.

This clonotype was counted at least ten times. V is TRBV19 and J is TRBJ1-1; 7 bases agree with TRBD1. V trimming: 3 bases; J trimming: 6 bases; junction bases outside the gene matches: 4. CDR3 length: 13 amino acids. Per germline, CDR1 LNHDA and CDR2 SQIVND (reference sequence). The CDR3 protein is CASSMGDRAEAFF. The CDR3 nucleotides are TGTGCCAGTAGTATGGGGGACAGAGCTGAAGCTTTCTTT.

Note on this clonotype: The junction departs from the called germline gene at one end, perhaps through a read error. The CDR3 is CASSLLAQQETQYF. CDR3 in DNA: TGTGCCAGCAGTTTACTAGCGCAACAAGAGACCCAGTACTTC. This rearrangement joins TRBV24-1 to TRBJ2-5; 7 bases line up with TRBD2. The CDR3 is 14 residues long. Germline values: CDR1 KGHDR, CDR2 SFDVKD.

This clonotype was counted at least ten times. The chain carries TRBV19 and TRBJ2-5, with D perhaps TRBD2 (6 bases). Germline lookup yields CDR1 LNHDA and CDR2 SQIVND (reference sequence). The V and J ends lost 3 bases and 5 bases respectively, with 7 bases between them. CDR3 length: 12 amino acids. CDR3 sequence: CASSIGGETQYF. The CDR3 region has the DNA TGTGCCAGTAGTATTGGAGGGGAGACCCAGTACTTC.

The genes are TRBV5-1 and TRBJ1-1; possibly TRBD1 for D (6 bases). Deletions cut 4 bases from V and 7 bases from J, with 17 bases between. Looked up from germline, CDR1 is SGHRS and CDR2 is YFSETQ. CDR3 length equals 14 residues. DNA of the CDR3: TGCGCCAGCAGCCCCCGAAGGGGGGGGGATGAAGCTTTCTTT. The encoded protein is CASSPRRGGDEAFF.

About this clonotype: The junction differs from germline at one of its ends, possibly a read error. This sequence joins TRBV7-9 and TRBJ1-1; D is perhaps TRBD1 (5 bases). The CDR3 is 15 amino acids. From germline, CDR1 is SEHNR and CDR2 FQNEAQ (reference sequence). The CDR3 here is CASSQGEGSGTEAFF. DNA of the CDR3: TGCGCCAGCAGCCAAGGGGAGGGTAGCGGCACTGAAGCTTTCTTT.

This clonotype has a count of ten or more. The genes are TRBV20-1 and TRBJ1-1; D remains ambiguous. The CDR3 consists of 11 residues. Per the germline V gene, CDR1 is DFQATT and CDR2 is SNEGSKA (reference sequence). Deletions cut 4 bases from V and 5 bases from J, with 8 bases between. The CDR3 coding sequence is TGCAGTGCTAAGAAGGTTACTGAAGCTTTCTTT. This gives the protein CSAKKVTEAFF.

Notes on this clonotype: A much larger clone lies a single base off, so this may be a read error. The V and J genes are TRBV19 and TRBJ2-7; D might be TRBD1 (6 bases). The CDR3 is 14 residues long. Germline CDR1 is LNHDA and CDR2 is SQIVND (reference sequence). CDR3 sequence (DNA): TGTGACAGTAGTGCCAGGGGATCCTCCTACGAGCAGTACTTC. Protein: CDSSARGSSYEQYF. The whole variable domain, remainder taken from reference TRBV19 and TRBJ2-7, is DGGITQSPKYLFRKEGQNVTLSCEQNLNHDAMYWYRQDPGQGLRLIYYSQIVNDFQKGDIAEGYSVSREKKESFPLTVTSAQKNPTAFYLCDSSARGSSYEQYFGPGTRLTVT.

This clonotype was seen only a few times. The chain is built from TRBV10-3 and TRBJ2-6; D may be TRBD1 (6 bases). V was trimmed by 5 bases and J by 2 bases, leaving 13 bases between them. This CDR3 has 16 residues. Germline V gene sequence: CDR1 ENHRY, CDR2 SYGVKD. The CDR3 sequence: CAISNYRVAGANVLTF. The CDR3 DNA sequence: TGTGCCATCAGTAATTACAGGGTGGCTGGGGCCAACGTCCTGACTTTC.

This clonotype occurred a few times. The chain employs TRBV4-1 and TRBJ1-5; possibly TRBD1 for D (6 bases). CDR1 MGHRA and CDR2 YSYEKL come from the germline V gene. V gave up 2 bases and J gave up 6 bases, with 11 bases separating them. CDR3 size: 14 residues. The CDR3 nucleotides are TGCGCCAGCAGCCAACCAGGGGTTAGTCAGCCCCAGCATTTT. Its protein is CASSQPGVSQPQHF.

In this sample, this clonotype turned up a few times. The chain recombines TRBV4-1 with TRBJ1-6; possible D gene TRBD1, 6 bases. The germline CDR1 and CDR2 sequences are MGHRA and YSYEKL. Trimming removed 5 bases at V and 8 bases at J, with 16 bases between. This CDR3 comprises 15 residues. The CDR3 sequence: CASSTLQGEDSPLHF. As DNA, the CDR3 is TGCGCCAGCAGCACGCTACAGGGAGAGGATTCACCCCTCCACTTT.

In regard to this clonotype: This clone may be a read error of a much larger clone one base away. This sequence joins TRBV7-9 and TRBJ2-5, with a tentative D call TRBD1 (6 bases). Germline V gene data show CDR1 as SEHNR and CDR2 as FQNEAQ (reference sequence). V dropped 4 bases and J dropped 2 bases, with 8 bases sitting between them. This CDR3 spans 13 amino acids. CDR3 DNA sequence: TGTGCCAGCAGCTGGGACATTCAAGAGACCCAGTACTTC. It yields the protein CASSWDIQETQYF.

The chain uses TRBV10-3 and TRBJ2-7; tentative D call: TRBD2 (6 bases). CDR1 is ENHRY and CDR2 is SYGVKD in the germline V gene. The V end was cut by 10 bases, the J end by 2 bases, with 15 bases between. This CDR3 spans 13 amino acids. The CDR3, as DNA: TGTGCCAGCAGGTCGCCGGGGGCCTACGAGCAGTACTTC. This gives the protein CASRSPGAYEQYF.

The chain is built from TRBV7-2 and TRBJ1-1, with 7 bases fitting TRBD1. The CDR3 loop spans 13 amino acids. V shed 5 bases and J 7 bases; nucleotides not matched to a gene: 7. Germline V lookup: CDR1 SGHTA, CDR2 FQGNSA. This chain's CDR3 is CASSRQGFDEAFF. The CDR3 coding sequence is TGTGCCAGCAGCCGACAGGGCTTTGATGAAGCTTTCTTT.

The genes are TRBV29-1 and TRBJ2-5; 8 bases line up with TRBD1. The junction had 5 bases not matched to a gene; V was cut back by 3 bases and J by 5 bases. The germline V gene has CDR1 SQVTM and CDR2 ANQGSEA. This CDR3 has 13 amino acids. The CDR3 bases are TGCAGCGTTGACGGACAGGGAGTCGAGACCCAGTACTTC. This encodes CSVDGQGVETQYF. The whole variable domain, remainder taken from reference TRBV29-1 and TRBJ2-5, is SAVISQKPSRDICQRGTSLTIQCQVDSQVTMMFWYRQQPGQSLTLIATANQGSEATYESGFVIDKFPISRPNLTFSTLTVSNMSPEDSSIYLCSVDGQGVETQYFGPGTRLLVL.

At least ten counts were recorded for this clonotype. The genes are TRBV20-1 and TRBJ1-6; 12 nucleotides agree with TRBD1. With V trimmed by 3 bases and J by 10 bases, 10 bases remained unmatched. The CDR3 runs 16 residues. Germline values: CDR1 DFQATT, CDR2 SNEGSKA (reference sequence). The CDR3 DNA reads as TGCAGTGCTAGGATTGGGACAGGGGGCGGGGGATCACCCCTCCACTTT. Translated, it gives CSARIGTGGGGSPLHF.

In regard to this clonotype: No DNA is shown, since the ends of the CDR3 on it are uncertain; the CDR3 is the one TCRdb lists. The V gene is TRBV19, the J gene TRBJ1-5; TRBD1 is taken as the D call from the table, unchecked against the DNA. Germline V gene sequence: CDR1 LNHDA, CDR2 SQIVND (reference sequence). The CDR3 comprises 14 residues, both ends counted. CDR3 protein: CASTSGTGVTPQHF.

On this clonotype: The junction departs from germline at one end; a sequencing error may be responsible. V gene TRBV10-3 combines with J gene TRBJ1-5; D gene unclear. The germline CDR1 and CDR2 sequences are ENHRY and SYGVKD. The CDR3 spans 12 residues. The CDR3 region is CASSWPYQPQHF. The CDR3 region has the DNA TGTGCCAGCAGTTGGCCATATCAGCCCCAGCATTTT.

This clonotype has at least ten counts. The chain couples TRBV29-1 to TRBJ2-2, with D possibly matching TRBD2 (5 bases). Germline V CDR1 and CDR2: SQVTM, ANQGSEA. V was shortened by 0 bases and J by 4 bases, with 12 bases between the two germline ends. This CDR3 region has 15 residues. The CDR3 DNA follows: TGCAGCGTTGAAGATGAGGGAGCAGGCACCGGGGAGCTGTTTTTT. Residues: CSVEDEGAGTGELFF.

The rearrangement links TRBV5-1 to TRBJ2-2; D is ambiguous. Germline CDR1 is SGHRS and CDR2 is YFSETQ. Trimming pared 4 bases from V and 8 bases from J, leaving 9 bases between. The CDR3 consists of 12 residues. The CDR3 loop reads CASSRQQGELFF. The CDR3 DNA sequence: TGCGCCAGCAGCAGGCAACAGGGGGAGCTGTTTTTT.

This chain joins TRBV12-3 or TRBV12-4 and TRBJ2-7, with 7 bases aligning to TRBD1. This CDR3 region has 12 residues. J lost 5 bases, V lost 6 bases, and 4 bases had no gene match. CDR3 bases: TGTGCCAGCAGCCACAGGGGCCACGAGCAGTACTTC. Protein: CASSHRGHEQYF.